A single sample gave rise to the 17 T cell receptor beta chains below, sequenced in a study of glioma-infiltrating T cells after dendritic cell vaccination (dated by TCRdb to 2016 to 2017). The sample's time point label, decoded: after dendritic cell vaccination, including at tumor progression/relapse. Library prep was done by the immunoSEQ multiplex PCR assay. As stored in TCRdb, this immuneACCESS dataset retains in-frame rearrangements with V and J assigned. A fraction of the clones does not appear; measured against another copy, unresolved V genes explain less than half of the discrepancy, and the remainder lacks a known reason. This sample is represented by 85,000 or so clones; approximately 81% of them were singletons. The ten largest clones capture 8.5% of the sample. Sequences were derived from blood, sampled after dendritic cell vaccination. All receptors derive from a human donor with glioblastoma.

The chain joins TRBV18 to TRBJ1-1, with D tentatively TRBD1 (5 bases). Deletions cut 3 bases from V and 5 bases from J, with 19 bases between. CDR1 is KGHSH and CDR2 is LQKENI in the germline V gene. This CDR3 is built from 16 residues. The CDR3 sequence is CASSPSSGGSGTEAFF. The DNA for the CDR3 is TGTGCCAGCTCACCGTCTTCCGGGGGATCGGGAACTGAAGCTTTCTTT.

The chain links TRBV6-1 to TRBJ1-1, with D perhaps matching TRBD1 (5 bases). The V gene's germline CDR1 is MNHNS and CDR2 SASEGT. This CDR3 comprises 14 residues. V gave up 4 bases and J gave up 4 bases, with 13 bases separating them. DNA of the CDR3: TGTGCCAGCAGTGCCGAATGGGGGGTCACTGAAGCTTTCTTT. Translating it yields CASSAEWGVTEAFF.

The genes are TRBV19 and TRBJ2-1; no definite D call. V lost 6 bases to trimming and J lost 3 bases, with 3 bases between them. Per the germline V gene, CDR1 is LNHDA and CDR2 is SQIVND (reference sequence). The CDR3 covers 11 residues. This CDR3 is CASSYYNEQFF. CDR3 DNA: TGTGCCAGTAGCTACTACAATGAGCAGTTCTTC.

The V and J genes are TRBV6-6 and TRBJ1-2, with a possible D match to TRBD1 (5 bases). Trimming stripped 6 bases from V and 10 bases from J, with 24 bases between. CDR3 size: 15 residues. The germline gives CDR1 MNHNY, CDR2 SVGAGI (reference sequence). CDR3 loop: CASSRKGEAGRFYTF. The CDR3 nucleotides read TGTGCCAGCAGCCGTAAAGGGGAGGCCGGGCGGTTCTACACCTTC.

The V call is TRBV27, the J call TRBJ2-1; possibly TRBD2 for D (6 bases). Germline-derived CDR1 and CDR2 are MNHEY and SMNVEV (reference sequence). The CDR3 extends over 13 amino acids. The germline V and J ends were trimmed by 6 bases and 0 bases, with 6 bases remaining between them. In nucleotides, the CDR3 is TGTGCCAGCAGCGGGGGCTCCTACAATGAGCAGTTCTTC. It is translated as CASSGGSYNEQFF.

This chain joins TRBV7-9 and TRBJ1-2; D is perhaps TRBD1 (6 bases). CDR1 is SEHNR, CDR2 FQNEAQ, per germline (reference sequence). CDR3 size: 15 residues. Trimming shortened V by 3 bases and J by 0 bases, and 11 bases separated the two germline ends. The CDR3 DNA is TGTGCCAGCAGCTTTTTCCGACAGGCTAACTATGGCTACACCTTC. It translates to CASSFFRQANYGYTF. Drawing the rest from reference TRBV7-9 and TRBJ1-2, the complete variable domain is DTGVSQNPRHKITKRGQNVTFRCDPISEHNRLYWYRQTLGQGPEFLTYFQNEAQLEKSRLLSDRFSAERPKGSFSTLEIQRTEQGDSAMYLCASSFFRQANYGYTFGSGTRLTVV.

The rearrangement links TRBV29-1 to TRBJ2-1; D gene ambiguous. V lost 4 bases and J 4 bases, leaving 14 bases between the germline ends. Germline CDR1 and CDR2: SQVTM and ANQGSEA. The length of the CDR3 is 14 residues. The CDR3 DNA is TGCAGCGTTGTTAGTGATTTCCTATACAATGAGCAGTTCTTC. This gives the protein CSVVSDFLYNEQFF.

The chain links TRBV11-2 to TRBJ2-7, with 9 bases fitting TRBD1. CDR1 is SGHAT and CDR2 is FQNNGV in the germline V gene. Losses at the gene ends were 5 bases for V and 2 bases for J; bases not matched to a gene: 4. This CDR3 has 14 residues. CDR3 in amino acids: CASSQGQGAYEQYF. CDR3 DNA: TGTGCCAGCAGCCAGGGACAGGGTGCCTACGAGCAGTACTTC.

The chain couples TRBV9 to TRBJ2-7, with TRBD2 matching 7 bases. Per the germline V gene, CDR1 is SGDLS and CDR2 is YYNGEE. The CDR3 runs to 15 residues. After removal of 3 bases from V and 7 bases from J, the junction contained 13 bases not matched to a gene. CDR3 DNA: TGTGCCAGCAGCGCCCAGAGCCATACGGGGGGTGAGCAGTACTTC. This codes for CASSAQSHTGGEQYF. Together with reference TRBV9 and TRBJ2-7, the CDR3 gives the full variable domain: DSGVTQTPKHLITATGQRVTLRCSPRSGDLSVYWYQQSLDQGLQFLIQYYNGEERAKGNILERFSAQQFPDLHSELNLSSLELGDSALYFCASSAQSHTGGEQYFGPGTRLTVT.

Comments on this clone: Germline and junction disagree at one end, which may indicate a read error. The V and J genes are TRBV18 and TRBJ2-7; perhaps TRBD2 as D (6 bases). Germline loops: CDR1 KGHSH, CDR2 LQKENI. This CDR3 contains 15 residues. Here the CDR3 reads CASSTPTLGGYEQYF. Here the CDR3 DNA reads TGTGCCAGCTCAACACCAACCTTGGGGGGCTACGAGCAGTACTTC.

In nucleotides, the CDR3 is TGTGCCAGCAGCCAAGAAAGACTAGCGGGGGGGCCCGCCGGGGAGCTGTTTTTT. Translating it yields CASSQERLAGGPAGELFF. V usage is TRBV4-2 and J usage is TRBJ2-2, with 14 bases lining up with TRBD2. The junction had 6 bases not matched to a gene; V was cut back by 0 bases and J by 6 bases. The CDR3 totals 18 residues. From germline, CDR1 is LGHNA and CDR2 YNFKEQ.

This rearrangement joins TRBV5-1 to TRBJ1-5; D gene ambiguous. The length of the CDR3 is 16 residues. Germline V lookup: CDR1 SGHRS, CDR2 YFSETQ. V was pared by 0 bases and J by 2 bases, with 12 bases between. The CDR3 sequence: CASSLEPGVGNQPQHF. The CDR3 DNA reads as TGCGCCAGCAGCTTGGAGCCGGGAGTTGGCAATCAGCCCCAGCATTTT.

The J gene is TRBJ1-2, the V gene TRBV18, with a possible D match to TRBD1 (5 bases). Germline values: CDR1 KGHSH, CDR2 LQKENI. V dropped 3 bases and J dropped 8 bases, with 19 bases sitting between them. The CDR3 sequence is 15 residues long. CDR3 bases: TGTGCCAGCTCACCCTCCTCAGGGCCAGCCCGGGGCTACACCTTC. Its translation: CASSPSSGPARGYTF. Using reference TRBV18 and TRBJ1-2 for the parts outside the CDR3, the full variable domain is NAGVMQNPRHLVRRRGQEARLRCSPMKGHSHVYWYRQLPEEGLKFMVYLQKENIIDESGMPKERFSAEFPKEGPSILRIQQVVRGDSAAYFCASSPSSGPARGYTFGSGTRLTVV.

V and J are TRBV27 and TRBJ2-7; 7 nucleotides line up with TRBD1. The CDR3 is 15 residues long. With V trimmed by 5 bases and J by 4 bases, 11 bases remained unmatched. CDR1 MNHEY and CDR2 SMNVEV come from the germline V gene (reference sequence). CDR3 nucleotide sequence: TGTGCCAGCAGTACGAGCAGGGGGTCGGCGTACGAGCAGTACTTC. Protein product: CASSTSRGSAYEQYF.

J is TRBJ2-5 and V is TRBV11-1; D possibly corresponds to TRBD2 (5 bases). This CDR3 region has 15 residues. Germline-derived CDR1 and CDR2 are SGHAT and FQDESV (reference sequence). V was clipped by 1 base and J by 3 bases, with 12 bases between them. The CDR3 sequence is CASSLVVGMEETQYF. The DNA for the CDR3 is TGTGCCAGCAGCTTAGTTGTCGGGATGGAAGAGACCCAGTACTTC.

J is TRBJ1-2 and V is TRBV7-2; TRBD1 is a possible D gene (6 bases). From germline, CDR1 is SGHTA and CDR2 FQGNSA. V was pared by 2 bases and J by 2 bases, with 18 bases between. CDR3 length: 17 amino acids. In DNA form, the CDR3 reads TGTGCCAGCAGCTTAAATCCGACAGGTATACGAAACTATGGCTACACCTTC. It codes for CASSLNPTGIRNYGYTF.

The chain recombines TRBV19 with TRBJ2-3; TRBD1 matches at 8 bases. The CDR3 totals 16 residues. CDR1 is LNHDA and CDR2 is SQIVND in the germline V gene (reference sequence). V was pared by 5 bases and J by 2 bases, with 9 bases of the junction left unmatched. This chain's CDR3 is CASSGQGPSLTDTQYF. CDR3 DNA sequence: TGTGCCAGTAGTGGACAGGGACCAAGCCTCACAGATACGCAGTATTTT.